This T cell receptor beta chain was observed in a study of CD8 T cells in ankylosing spondylitis. Findings and limits, study-wide: Blood of patients with ankylosing spondylitis appeared to be characterized by a TCR beta motif of about eight highly homologous variants.

TCRdb reprocessed the 5' RACE reads with MiXCR, giving one entry per CDR3 protein. The sample yields about 450,000 distinct CDR3 sequences, roughly 26% seen once. This clonotype was found once. Antigen specificity is unknown. V shed 0 bases and J 5 bases; nucleotides not matched to a gene: 7. The V gene's germline CDR1 is SGHTS and CDR2 YDEGEE. The CDR3 loop spans 15 amino acids. The sequence came from a male donor with ankylosing spondylitis. The specimen sequenced was blood, either unsorted or a sorted T cell fraction (not recorded which). The rearrangement uses TRBV5-8 and TRBJ1-2; 7 bases line up with TRBD1. The CDR3 nucleotides read TGTGCCAGCAGCTTGGGACAGGGTCTCTGGTATGGCTACACCTTC. Translated: CASSLGQGLWYGYTF.